The 11 T cell receptor beta chains reported below all come from one sample, sequenced in a study of T cell repertoires in cytomegalovirus infection. TCRdb itself ran the reads through MiXCR, one entry per CDR3 protein. The sample lists about 900,000 distinct CDR3 sequences, 30% to 40% seen once, with 11% to 15% in the top ten. The antigens for these receptors are not known. The source material was cultured CD8+ T cells from PBMCs, sampled from culture after CMV antigen stimulation. The receptor source for this set is a human donor in good health (CMV status not recorded). Some clones in this sample may be carry-over from other donors' samples.

Ten or more counts support this clonotype. The V gene is TRBV7-2, the J gene TRBJ1-2, with 7 bases fitting TRBD1. The germline V gene has CDR1 SGHTA and CDR2 FQGNSA. V lost 0 bases and J lost 0; bases outside the gene matches: 10. The CDR3 runs to 18 residues. CDR3 sequence reads: CASSLARTGRTSNYGYTF. In DNA, the CDR3 is TGTGCCAGCAGCTTAGCGAGGACAGGCCGAACTTCTAACTATGGCTACACCTTC.

The sample holds many counts of this clonotype. The J gene is TRBJ2-1, the V gene TRBV7-8, with 9 positions matching TRBD2. The germline CDR1 and CDR2 sequences are SGHVS and FQNEAQ. CDR3 length: 16 amino acids. V dropped 8 bases and J dropped 0; count of bases not matched to a gene: 8. In DNA, the CDR3 is TGTGCCAGCCTAGCGGGGCCCTACAGCTCCTACAATGAGCAGTTCTTC. This gives the protein CASLAGPYSSYNEQFF.

With regard to this clonotype: Because the CDR3 is missing its conserved closing phenylalanine or tryptophan, this is likely a read error. CDR3 residues: CASSLTGDRGFTDTQYY. Here the CDR3 DNA reads TGTGCCAGCAGTTTAACGGGGGACAGGGGATTCACAGATACGCAGTATTAT. The rearrangement uses TRBV27 and TRBJ2-3; 10 bases match TRBD1. V gave up 2 bases and J gave up 2 bases; unmatched junction bases: 7. Germline V gene sequence: CDR1 MNHEY, CDR2 SMNVEV (reference sequence). This CDR3 contains 17 residues.

This clonotype was observed a few times. The genes are TRBV9 and TRBJ2-1; 8 nucleotides match TRBD1. V shed 2 bases and J 3 bases; nucleotides not matched to a gene: 13. The CDR3 sequence is 18 residues long. Per the germline V gene, CDR1 is SGDLS and CDR2 is YYNGEE. The CDR3, as DNA: TGTGCCAGCAGCGTTCAGGGGGCTCATCGTAGATACTACAATGAGCAGTTCTTC. Translated, it gives CASSVQGAHRRYYNEQFF. The entire variable domain, with the rest obtained from reference TRBV9 and TRBJ2-1, is as follows: DSGVTQTPKHLITATGQRVTLRCSPRSGDLSVYWYQQSLDQGLQFLIQYYNGEERAKGNILERFSAQQFPDLHSELNLSSLELGDSALYFCASSVQGAHRRYYNEQFFGPGTRLTVL.

This clonotype was counted at least ten times. This rearrangement joins TRBV6-5 to TRBJ2-6, with 8 bases that match TRBD1. Germline CDR1 and CDR2: MNHEY and SVGAGI. Trimming took 5 bases from V and 1 from J; bases not matched to a gene: 13. The CDR3 consists of 19 residues. The CDR3 DNA reads as TGTGCCAGCAGTACCCCGAGACAGGGGTATAGGTCTGGGGCCAACGTCCTGACTTTC. Translated, it gives CASSTPRQGYRSGANVLTF.

This clonotype has a count of ten or more. This chain joins TRBV7-8 and TRBJ2-1; D gene ambiguous. The germline CDR1 and CDR2 sequences are SGHVS and FQNEAQ. The CDR3 covers 15 residues. Trimming shortened V by 4 bases and J by 8 bases, and 18 bases separated the two germline ends. The CDR3 loop is CASSYTSRPSDEQFF. CDR3 in DNA: TGTGCCAGCAGCTATACTTCAAGACCCTCCGATGAGCAGTTCTTC. The variable domain in full, completed from reference TRBV7-8 and TRBJ2-1, reads GAGVSQSPRYKVAKRGQDVALRCDPISGHVSLFWYQQALGQGPEFLTYFQNEAQLDKSGLPSDRFFAERPEGSVSTLKIQRTQQEDSAVYLCASSYTSRPSDEQFFGPGTRLTVL.

The V and J genes are TRBV4-1 and TRBJ1-1; no clear D gene. Per the germline V gene, CDR1 is MGHRA and CDR2 is YSYEKL. Trimming cost V 5 bases and J 5 bases, with 12 bases left between them. The CDR3 totals 13 residues. In DNA, the CDR3 is TGCGCCAGCAGCTTTCGGACTAATACTGAAGCTTTCTTT. The encoded protein is CASSFRTNTEAFF.

The rearrangement uses TRBV10-3 and TRBJ2-5, with TRBD2 matching 12 bases. Germline V lookup: CDR1 ENHRY, CDR2 SYGVKD. The CDR3 totals 18 residues. V trimming: 3 bases; J trimming: 5 bases; junction bases outside the gene matches: 13. In DNA form, the CDR3 reads TGTGCCATCAGTGATCCGGAAGAACTAGCGGGGGGATCGGAGACCCAGTACTTC. Amino acids: CAISDPEELAGGSETQYF.

This clonotype appeared many times. V and J are TRBV7-9 and TRBJ2-7; D may be TRBD1 (6 bases). Trimming removed 6 bases from V and 3 bases from J, with 18 bases in between. Germline V gives CDR1 SEHNR, CDR2 FQNEAQ (reference sequence). The CDR3 covers 15 residues. The CDR3: CASSSSGRQVYEQYV. In DNA form, the CDR3 reads TGTGCCAGCAGTTCCTCGGGGCGACAGGTCTACGAGCAGTACGTC.

The gene calls are TRBV20-1 and TRBJ1-5; D unresolved. Germline V CDR1 and CDR2: DFQATT, SNEGSKA (reference sequence). This CDR3 contains 16 residues. Trimming took 0 bases from V and 0 from J, leaving 12 bases between them. This CDR3 reads CSARDVEGYSNQPQHF. The CDR3 region has the DNA TGCAGTGCTAGAGATGTAGAGGGTTATAGCAATCAGCCCCAGCATTTT.

The rearrangement joins TRBV27 to TRBJ2-1; 7 positions match TRBD1. The CDR3 loop spans 14 amino acids. Germline CDR1 MNHEY, CDR2 SMNVEV (reference sequence). Trimming at V came to 3 bases and at J to 8 bases, leaving 7 bases not matched to a gene. The CDR3 nucleotides are TGTGCCAGCAGTTTTAGACAGGGTCAGTATGAGCAGTTCTTC. Translated, it gives CASSFRQGQYEQFF.